This TCR beta chain was found in a study of brain T cells in children with intractable seizures (dated by TCRdb to the early 2020s). Background for the entire study: Resected brain tissue from 50 or so pediatric epilepsy surgery cases was initially screened for immune gene transcripts with a NanoString immunology panel. About 70% of the 12 selected surgery cases also had pre-surgery blood sequenced, which left four cases with brain tissue only. The paper as a whole reports these results and caveats: Viral specificity was inferred solely from CDR3 sequence similarity, and the HCMV serostatus of the patients was not known. Because pre- and post-surgery blood were sequenced to different depths, clones absent from the pre-surgery sample may reflect undersampling.

The sample's time point, from its label and the paper: resected brain tissue, or blood drawn just prior to surgery. The surgery cases showing the highest brain T cell transcript signatures were chosen for TCR beta chain sequencing of brain tissue and, when available, of blood. Before surgery, patients had received at least one anti-epileptic drug. TCR-sequenced patients were children with drug-resistant epilepsy due to tuberous sclerosis complex, focal cortical dysplasia, Rasmussen encephalitis or hemimegalencephaly. The blood samples were collected right before the epilepsy surgery. Bulk genomic DNA was extracted from unsorted brain tissue and whole blood with the Monarch genomic DNA purification kit. Taken from cysteine to phenylalanine, the CDR3 has 15 residues. Of the read, only the CDR3 DNA is kept; its 45 bases are in frame from base 1. Trimming costs V 7 bases and J 0 bases, and their ends lie 15 bases apart. The germline V gene gives CDR1 as SNHLY and CDR2 as FYNNEI.

The immunoSEQ assay was used to generate TCR beta chain sequences from genomic DNA. The original pipeline was this. CDR3 sequences that did not begin with the conserved framework cysteine at position 104 were removed by hand. To get clonality, the normalized Shannon's Diversity Index was subtracted from one, giving values from 0 (maximal diversity) to 1 (oligoclonal). Chi-squared comparison-of-proportions tests assessed whether the same CDR3 differed in frequency between samples, such as brain versus blood. Public clonotypes were identified through searches of immuneACCESS, and similarity to known antiviral clonotypes was evaluated with the VDJdb browser. This is the immuneACCESS table as TCRdb keeps it, with only in-frame sequences that have V and J called. A part of the clones is gone; compared with another copy, unresolved V genes explain less than half, and the rest is unexplained. Clone size and the V and J calls come from that table; the DNA yielded D and trimming. In this sample the table shows 88,000 or so clones, 91% of which occur a single time. The ten biggest clones cover 20% to 25% of the sample.

By its share of the sample, this clone is medium-sized (0.01 to 0.1%). The target of this receptor is not known. No per-base quality is available; no much larger clone lies one base away. The source of this sequence is a girl aged 2 to 10 with Rasmussen encephalitis and intractable seizures. The sequenced sample was peripheral blood, obtained at surgery. This sequence uses TRBV2 and TRBJ1-1; matching of 5 bases hints at TRBD1 as the D gene. The encoded CDR3 is CASTNPDSLNTEAFF. The sequence in DNA is TGTGCCAGCACTAACCCTGACAGTCTGAACACTGAAGCTTTCTTT.